This passage covers 8 T cell receptor beta chains from one sample sequenced in a study of blood T cell repertoires in COVID-19. Clones were sequenced by immunoSEQ multiplex PCR, and TCRdb holds only the in-frame ones, with some missing. The table lists 250,000 to 300,000 clones, 80% to 90% of them singletons. Material: PBMCs or T cells enriched from blood (not recorded which). All receptors come from a man aged 18 to 30 who had recovered from COVID-19.

V usage is TRBV23-1 and J usage is TRBJ2-2; 11 bases map to TRBD2. TRBV23-1 is an open reading frame, and its role is uncertain. CDR3 length: 19 amino acids. The V segment lost 0 bases and the J segment 8 bases; nucleotides outside the gene matches: 14. DNA of the CDR3: TGCGCCAGCAGTCAATCCCCTTTAGACACTAGCGGGAGAAGGGGGGAGCTGTTTTTT. This codes for CASSQSPLDTSGRRGELFF.

The chain joins TRBV28 to TRBJ2-5; TRBD2 matches 8 bases. This CDR3 is 13 amino acids long. Per germline, CDR1 MDHEN and CDR2 SYDVKM. V was pared by 7 bases and J by 4 bases, with 5 bases of the junction left unmatched. CDR3 region: CASMGAGVETQYF. CDR3 nucleotides: TGTGCCAGCATGGGAGCGGGAGTAGAGACCCAGTACTTC.

The chain joins TRBV7-9 to TRBJ1-5; TRBD1 matches 9 bases. Looked up from germline, CDR1 is SEHNR and CDR2 is FQNEAQ (reference sequence). The CDR3 contains 16 residues. V gave up 6 bases and J gave up 1 base; unmatched junction bases: 7. The CDR3 region is CASSSSGTGSNQPQHF. CDR3 sequence (DNA): TGTGCCAGCAGTTCTTCCGGGACAGGGAGCAATCAGCCCCAGCATTTT.

As to this clone: Other DNA sequences of this sample code for an identical CDR3. CDR3 sequence reads: CASSVGQGGYTF. CDR3 bases: TGTGCCAGCAGCGTCGGACAGGGCGGCTACACCTTC. The chain couples TRBV9 to TRBJ1-2; 8 nucleotides line up with TRBD1. V trimming: 2 bases; J trimming: 8 bases; junction bases outside the gene matches: 2. The CDR3 runs to 12 residues. CDR1 and CDR2 (germline): SGDLS, YYNGEE.

The rearrangement links TRBV12-3 or TRBV12-4 to TRBJ2-3, with TRBD2 as a possible D gene (5 bases). Trimming stripped 8 bases from V and 6 bases from J, with 9 bases between. The CDR3 is 11 amino acids. CDR3 in DNA: TGTGCCAGCGGGCGAGGGGATACGCAGTATTTT. Its translation is CASGRGDTQYF.

DNA for the CDR3: TGCAGCGCCGGCAGTGTACAGCCCGATGGCTACACCTTC. This codes for CSAGSVQPDGYTF. The rearrangement uses TRBV29-1 and TRBJ1-2; no clear D gene. The CDR3 has 13 residues. Trimming pared 7 bases from V and 6 bases from J, leaving 18 bases between. Germline loops: CDR1 SQVTM, CDR2 ANQGSEA. Full variable domain (missing parts from reference TRBV29-1 and TRBJ1-2): SAVISQKPSRDICQRGTSLTIQCQVDSQVTMMFWYRQQPGQSLTLIATANQGSEATYESGFVIDKFPISRPNLTFSTLTVSNMSPEDSSIYLCSAGSVQPDGYTFGSGTRLTVV.

V is TRBV3-1 (or the pseudogene TRBV3-2) and J is TRBJ2-1, with 12 bases aligning to TRBD2. The V gene's germline CDR1 is LGHDT and CDR2 YNNKEL (reference sequence). J was trimmed by 4 bases and V by 4 bases; bases with no gene match: 5. CDR3 length equals 16 residues. This CDR3 is CASSLRTSGVYNEQFF. DNA for the CDR3: TGTGCCAGCAGCCTTCGGACTAGCGGGGTGTACAATGAGCAGTTCTTC.

The chain has TRBV19 and TRBJ2-7; 9 bases fit TRBD1. The CDR3 contains 16 residues. V was clipped by 4 bases and J by 3 bases; unmatched bases: 10. Germline CDR1 reads LNHDA; CDR2 reads SQIVND (reference sequence). The CDR3 DNA sequence: TGTGCCAGTAGTACAACGGGACAGGGCTTGAACTACGAGCAGTACTTC. It is translated as CASSTTGQGLNYEQYF.